This TCR beta chain was sequenced during a study of breast tumors, draining lymph nodes, adjacent tissues. One entry per CDR3 protein results from TCRdb running MiXCR on the multiplex PCR reads. The sample lists approximately 200,000 distinct CDR3 sequences, 30% to 40% occurring once. V was clipped by 5 bases and J by 4 bases, with 14 bases between them. This CDR3 has 14 amino acids. Germline CDR1 SGHAT, CDR2 FQNNGV. In its sample, this clonotype was seen a few times. Samples came from axillary lymph nodes draining the breast cancer. This chain links TRBV11-2 with TRBJ1-1; weak D call: TRBD1 (6 bases). This receptor was taken from a female donor with breast cancer. Some clones in this sample may be carry-over from other donors' samples. Sequences were obtained from axillary lymph node tissue. The CDR3 loop reads CASSPGGIGTEAFF. The CDR3 DNA sequence: TGTGCCAGCAGCCCCGGGGGCATCGGCACTGAAGCTTTCTTT. Complete variable domain (other parts from reference TRBV11-2 and TRBJ1-1): EAGVAQSPRYKIIEKRQSVAFWCNPISGHATLYWYQQILGQGPKLLIQFQNNGVVDDSQLPKDRFSAERLKGVDSTLKIQPAKLEDSAVYLCASSPGGIGTEAFFGQGTRLTVV.